What follows are 4 T cell receptor beta chains derived from one specimen sequenced in a study of blood T cell repertoires in COVID-19. Clones were sequenced by immunoSEQ multiplex PCR, and TCRdb holds only the in-frame ones, with some missing. The sample shows over 100,000 clones, roughly 90% of them seen only once. Sequencing was performed on peripheral blood. The receptors here all came from a human donor with acute or convalescent COVID-19. The donor label of this sample is uncertain.

The genes are TRBV5-5 and TRBJ1-2, with a tentative D call TRBD1 (6 bases). Germline values: CDR1 SGHKS, CDR2 YYEKEE (reference sequence). Deletions cut 4 bases from V and 0 bases from J, with 16 bases between. The CDR3 totals 16 residues. The CDR3 bases are TGTGCCAGCAGCCTCACCGGGACAACGACTAACTATGGCTACACCTTC. Its translation: CASSLTGTTTNYGYTF.

The chain recombines TRBV28 with TRBJ1-5; D uncertain. The V end was cut by 4 bases, the J end by 4 bases, with 14 bases between. The CDR3 is 15 residues long. Looked up from germline, CDR1 is MDHEN and CDR2 is SYDVKM. CDR3 region: CASSSAGLGNQPQHF. CDR3 bases: TGTGCCAGCAGTTCCGCAGGCCTTGGGAATCAGCCCCAGCATTTT.

The chain links TRBV6-5 to TRBJ1-2; TRBD1 agrees at 8 bases. Unmatched junction bases numbered 3, after V lost 0 bases and J lost 3 bases. The CDR3 covers 15 residues. Germline CDR1 is MNHEY and CDR2 is SVGAGI. The CDR3 nucleotides read TGTGCCAGCAGTTACTCCCAGGGGGCCCACTATGGCTACACCTTC. This sequence encodes CASSYSQGAHYGYTF.

This chain connects TRBV5-1 to TRBJ2-5, with 7 bases lining up with TRBD2. This CDR3 is built from 15 residues. The ends lost 5 bases at V and 5 bases at J; junction bases unmatched: 12. Germline V lookup: CDR1 SGHRS, CDR2 YFSETQ. DNA for the CDR3: TGCGCCAGCAGTCCGAGCGGGAACTTGGGGGAGACCCAGTACTTC. Residues: CASSPSGNLGETQYF. The full variable domain, rest sourced from reference TRBV5-1 and TRBJ2-5, is KAGVTQTPRYLIKTRGQQVTLSCSPISGHRSVSWYQQTPGQGLQFLFEYFSETQRNKGNFPGRFSGRQFSNSRSEMNVSTLELGDSALYLCASSPSGNLGETQYFGPGTRLLVL.